This T cell receptor beta chain was recorded in a study of a mutant IDH1 vaccine in newly diagnosed glioma. Overall study: Vaccination was launched 4-6 weeks after radiotherapy alone, or with temozolomide cycles. Patients were pretreated with radiotherapy, temozolomide, or both, mostly both.

Of note for this clone: The antigen is undetermined.

Clones were read by immunoSEQ multiplex PCR, and TCRdb kept only the in-frame ones, dropping some. The sample lists 27,000 or so clones; 79% were seen once. Time point indicated: week 5, during vaccination. Topical imiquimod was applied with each vaccine dose, which held 300 ug of mutant IDH1 20-mer peptide. In every donor, the tumor was a new WHO grade 3 or 4 IDH1-mutant, ATRX-lost astrocytoma. Trimming shortened V by 4 bases and J by 0 bases, and 16 bases separated the two germline ends. The CDR3 length is 17 residues. Germline CDR1 is LGHNA and CDR2 is YSLEER. V and J are TRBV4-3 and TRBJ2-1; D possibly corresponds to TRBD2 (5 bases). This specimen consisted of PBMCs, obtained from a glioma patient whose treatment included an IDH1 peptide vaccine. The receptor's source is a man aged 35-49 years with glioma. Some clones in this sample may be carry-over from other donors' samples. CDR3 protein: CASSPPPRTVSYNEQFF. CDR3 DNA sequence: TGCGCCAGCAGCCCCCCCCCTCGGACTGTCTCCTACAATGAGCAGTTCTTC.